The text below deals with one T cell receptor beta chain. Its antigen remains unidentified. No base quality information exists; no much larger clone differs at one position. This specimen comes from a study of vaccination and CD4 T cells after COVID-19 (dated by TCRdb to the early 2020s). About the study as a whole: Convalescent patients had a positive SARS-CoV-2 result on nasal swab PCR, and of these patients, nine had mild disease and one had severe disease. The convalescent cohort comprised six males and four females, including two Hispanic individuals, seven Caucasians, two Asians and one multiracial person. Participants received two doses of either the Pfizer-BioNTech BNT162b2 vaccine (n=8) or the Moderna mRNA-1273 vaccine (n=2). Post-COVID blood samples from convalescent patients were collected a median of roughly 100 days after diagnosis, with a range of roughly 30 to 170 days. The time from the second vaccine dose to post-vaccine blood sampling had a median of roughly 77 days and ranged from roughly 13 to 241 days. For stimulating the cultures, overlapping spike peptide pools were used, derived from SARS-CoV-2 as well as from the common cold coronaviruses HCoV-NL63, HCoV-OC43 and HCoV-229E. Control cultures received a CEFX viral epitope pool as the positive control, an HIV-1 Nef peptide pool as the negative control, or no peptide. The spike-specific CD4+ TCR repertoire was compared before and after mRNA vaccination in over nine COVID-19 convalescent patients and a handful of infection-naive healthy vaccine recipients.

The sample's treatment or condition label, decoded: roughly 10-day PBMC culture with coronavirus spike peptide pools or control peptides (ViraFEST assay). To expand antigen-specific T cells with peptide pools and then pick out the expanded clonotypes through TCR sequencing, the study relied on the ViraFEST assay. The convalescent patients' positive SARS-CoV-2 PCR tests were from March to December 2020, which was before the Alpha, Beta and Delta variants emerged in the United States. About 1.8 million PBMCs per well were cultured in IMDM with approximately 5% human AB serum and approximately 9.8 IU/ml IL-2, plus 10 ug/ml peptide pools. On days 3 and 7, half of the culture medium was replaced with fresh IL-2-containing medium. Once the cells had been in culture for roughly 10 days, the EasySep CD4+ T cell isolation kit was used to isolate CD4+ T cells by negative selection. PBMCs were separated from whole blood using Ficoll-Paque Plus gradient centrifugation and then either used fresh or cryopreserved at -140C. Each culture condition was generally run in triplicate wells.

Study-wide findings and limitations: In convalescent patients, a median approximately 83% of post-vaccine SARS-CoV-2-reactive clones were detected only after vaccination, suggesting vaccine-specific priming. Only a relatively small number of convalescent patients were included in the study, and early timepoints following natural infection were not analyzed. The median count of SARS-CoV-2-reactive clonotypes went up from 20 to 25 after infection to 35 to 40 after vaccination, although the change was not significant. In convalescent patients, nearly all vaccine-specific clones (304 of 307) were found to be mono-reactive for SARS-CoV-2 spike rather than cross-reactive with common cold coronaviruses.

Library preparation used PCR. DNA from cultured CD4+ T cells was subjected to TCR sequencing with the Oncomine TCR Beta short-read assay at the Johns Hopkins FTIC core. Genomic DNA was extracted from the cultured CD4+ T cells with the QIAamp micro DNA kit. Oncomine TCR Beta libraries from cultured CD4+ T cells were pooled with unique dual indexes and sequenced on an Illumina iSeq 100. The published analysis was carried out like this. Non-productive sequences were removed, and CDR3s not starting with C, not ending with F or W, or shorter than 7 amino acids were discarded. The MANAFEST web application identified antigen-specific clonotypes by comparing peptide-stimulated wells against reference wells and other culture wells. Positive clones required FDR below 0.05, an odds ratio above 5, and productive frequency above 0.1% in at least two of three replicate wells. A clonotype was classed as cross-reactive if the clonotype showed significant expansion both in SARS-CoV-2 spike wells and in at least one common cold coronavirus spike condition. CDR3 homology was assessed with Levenshtein distances (stringdist) and unrooted phylogenetic trees (ape) in R version 3.6.1. The raw public reads went through TCRdb reprocessing: fastp at Q25, MiXCR clone calling, in-frame beta chains kept. CDR3 protein duplicates are merged, each entry listing the most common genes and DNA. The V and J calls reflect TCRdb's pipeline rather than the authors' work. This sample holds around 14,000 distinct CDR3 sequences; roughly 60% were observed only once. About 14% of the sample lies in the top ten.

The germline V gene encodes CDR1 SGHDN and CDR2 FVKESK. From cysteine to phenylalanine, the CDR3 is 17 amino acids long. Only the CDR3 portion is preserved as DNA: 51 bases, with reading frame beginning at the first base. Trimming takes 4 bases off V and 1 base off J; junction bases not matched to a gene: 9. Specimen: CD4+ T cells from blood, cultured in vitro. This chain joins TRBV14 to TRBJ2-3; a stretch of 9 junction bases matches TRBD2. This receptor was identified in a human donor who had recovered from COVID-19. The nucleotide sequence is given as TGTGCCAGCAGCCGAAGCGGGGGGCAACGGGGCACAGATACGCAGTATTTT. Its protein product is CASSRSGGQRGTDTQYF.